These 21 T cell receptor beta chains originate from one sample sequenced in a study of blood T cell repertoires in COVID-19. Only in-frame clones appear in the TCRdb table, and some are missing; sequencing was by immunoSEQ multiplex PCR. The sample comprises roughly 260,000 clones, around nine tenths of which are singletons, and over 7.5% rests with the top ten. Material for sequencing was peripheral blood. The receptors shown here come from a man aged 35 to 55 who had recovered from COVID-19.

The rearrangement uses TRBV27 and TRBJ2-7; D remains ambiguous. The CDR3 consists of 12 residues. The germline gives CDR1 MNHEY, CDR2 SMNVEV (reference sequence). V lost 4 bases to trimming and J lost 1 base, with 5 bases between them. The CDR3 DNA reads TGTGCCAGCAGTTCCATTTCCTACGAGCAGTACTTC. Translation gives CASSSISYEQYF.

This CDR3 reads CASSARLAGGRDTQYF. CDR3 nucleotide sequence: TGTGCCAGCAGCGCCCGACTAGCGGGGGGGAGAGATACGCAGTATTTT. The chain has TRBV7-2 and TRBJ2-3; 14 positions agree with TRBD2. The CDR3 length is 16 residues. J gave up 5 bases and V 5 bases, and 6 bases lay outside the gene matches. In germline, CDR1 is SGHTA, CDR2 FQGNSA.

The chain uses TRBV7-2 and TRBJ2-7; D perhaps matches TRBD1 (5 bases). Germline V gene data show CDR1 as SGHTA and CDR2 as FQGNSA. The CDR3 contains 15 residues. V lost 1 base and J lost 2, with 12 bases in between. CDR3 nucleotide sequence: TGTGCCAGCAGCTTAGGGTTCGACAGAACCTACGAGCAGTACTTC. Its translation: CASSLGFDRTYEQYF.

The chain is built from TRBV20-1 and TRBJ2-7; 8 nucleotides match TRBD2. Germline values: CDR1 DFQATT, CDR2 SNEGSKA (reference sequence). V shed 3 bases, J shed 4 bases, and the junction held 5 bases outside the gene matches. The CDR3 spans 13 residues. The CDR3 nucleotides read TGCAGTGCTAGTGAGCCGGGGGGGTACGAGCAGTACTTC. Translation: CSASEPGGYEQYF.

The rearrangement uses TRBV5-1 and TRBJ1-2; TRBD1 matches at 7 bases. The CDR3 has 14 residues. Unmatched junction bases numbered 7, after V lost 2 bases and J lost 6 bases. Germline V gene sequence: CDR1 SGHRS, CDR2 YFSETQ. CDR3 DNA sequence: TGCGCCAGCAGCTTAACAGGGGTGACGAATGGCTACACCTTC. Encoded protein: CASSLTGVTNGYTF.

V is TRBV25-1 and J is TRBJ2-1, with 14 bases that match TRBD2. V shed 3 bases and J 1 base; nucleotides not matched to a gene: 2. The CDR3 spans 17 residues. Germline V lookup: CDR1 MGHDK, CDR2 SYGVNS. In DNA, the CDR3 is TGTGCCAGCAGTGAGGGACTAGCGGGGGTTTCCTACAATGAGCAGTTCTTC. This codes for CASSEGLAGVSYNEQFF.

V usage is TRBV7-9 and J usage is TRBJ2-1; the match to TRBD2 covers 11 bases. The V and J ends lost 6 bases and 4 bases, in that order; junction bases with no gene match: 8. The CDR3 runs 16 residues. CDR1 SEHNR and CDR2 FQNEAQ come from the germline V gene (reference sequence). CDR3 DNA sequence: TGTGCCAGCAGTTCCGATCTAGCGGGGGGATACAATGAGCAGTTCTTC. Amino acids: CASSSDLAGGYNEQFF. Filled out from reference TRBV7-9 and TRBJ2-1, the complete variable domain reads DTGVSQNPRHKITKRGQNVTFRCDPISEHNRLYWYRQTLGQGPEFLTYFQNEAQLEKSRLLSDRFSAERPKGSFSTLEIQRTEQGDSAMYLCASSSDLAGGYNEQFFGPGTRLTVL.

The gene calls are TRBV14 and TRBJ1-1; D perhaps matches TRBD1 (6 bases). Trimming pared 10 bases from V and 2 bases from J, leaving 14 bases between. The CDR3 contains 13 residues. CDR1 and CDR2 from the germline V gene are SGHDN and FVKESK. CDR3 nucleotides: TGTGCCACCTCGGGACAACTAAACACTGAAGCTTTCTTT. This sequence encodes CATSGQLNTEAFF.

This chain uses TRBV2 with TRBJ1-1, with D tentatively TRBD1 (6 bases). V was cut by 9 bases and J by 5 bases, with 19 bases left in between. CDR1 is SNHLY and CDR2 is FYNNEI in the germline V gene. This CDR3 comprises 14 residues. CDR3 sequence reads: CASEGRGAFTEAFF. The CDR3 DNA is TGTGCCAGTGAAGGCCGGGGGGCATTTACTGAAGCTTTCTTT.

V and J are TRBV10-3 and TRBJ2-3; 8 bases are shared with TRBD1. This CDR3 has 16 residues. V lost 7 bases to trimming and J lost 1 base; unmatched junction nucleotides: 10. Per the germline V gene, CDR1 is ENHRY and CDR2 is SYGVKD. In nucleotides, the CDR3 is TGTGCCATCAACCCGCAGCAGGGGGCGGGCACAGATACGCAGTATTTT. It yields the protein CAINPQQGAGTDTQYF.

V and J are TRBV14 and TRBJ2-7; 7 bases align to TRBD1. The CDR3 runs 15 residues. The germline V gene has CDR1 SGHDN and CDR2 FVKESK. The trim removed 4 bases at V and 7 bases at J, leaving 13 bases unmatched. The CDR3 spells CASSLMRGRRGEQYF. CDR3 sequence (DNA): TGTGCCAGCAGCCTCATGAGGGGGCGAAGAGGAGAGCAGTACTTC.

The genes are TRBV19 and TRBJ1-5; possibly TRBD1 for D (6 bases). Germline values: CDR1 LNHDA, CDR2 SQIVND (reference sequence). The CDR3 loop spans 13 amino acids. V lost 6 bases and J 12 bases, leaving 18 bases between the germline ends. CDR3 amino acids: CASSPGHPSGQHF. CDR3 DNA sequence: TGTGCCAGTAGCCCGGGACATCCCTCTGGCCAGCATTTT.

In this sample, this clone turned up once. The CDR3 DNA reads as TGTGCCAGCAGCTTAGCCGTGACAGGGATCAACTATGGCTACACCTTC. Residues: CASSLAVTGINYGYTF. The chain links TRBV11-2 to TRBJ1-2; TRBD1 agrees at 7 bases. Trimming cost V 1 base and J 2 bases; bases outside gene matches: 7. CDR3 size: 16 residues. Germline CDR1 reads SGHAT; CDR2 reads FQNNGV.

The rearrangement uses TRBV15 and TRBJ2-5; D gene ambiguous. This CDR3 is built from 14 residues. Germline V gene data show CDR1 as LNHNV and CDR2 as YYDKDF (reference sequence). Trimming stripped 1 base from V and 7 bases from J, with 13 bases between. CDR3 in amino acids: CATSRAELPRTQYF. CDR3 DNA sequence: TGTGCCACCAGCAGAGCGGAGTTGCCCAGGACCCAGTACTTC.

The CDR3 nucleotides are TGTGCCAGCAGCCAAGGACTGCGCTCTGGAAACACCATATATTTT. Its protein product is CASSQGLRSGNTIYF. The chain joins TRBV11-2 to TRBJ1-3; D gene ambiguous. V dropped 5 bases and J dropped 0 bases, with 11 bases sitting between them. The CDR3 is 15 residues long. CDR1 SGHAT and CDR2 FQNNGV come from the germline V gene.

The chain is built from TRBV20-1 and TRBJ2-7, with 7 bases fitting TRBD1. Germline V gene lookup returns CDR1 DFQATT and CDR2 SNEGSKA (reference sequence). The length of the CDR3 is 13 residues. The J segment lost 1 base and the V segment lost 3 bases, leaving 3 bases of the junction unmatched. The CDR3: CSASPGQSYEQYF. In nucleotides, the CDR3 is TGCAGTGCTAGTCCGGGACAGTCCTACGAGCAGTACTTC.

This chain links TRBV5-4 with TRBJ2-7; weak D call: TRBD2 (6 bases). Germline assignment: CDR1 SGHNT and CDR2 YYREEE (reference sequence). The CDR3 is made up of 15 amino acids. Trimming took off 0 bases at V and 0 bases at J, with 10 bases between the two ends. The CDR3 spells CASSLVAVSSYEQYF. The CDR3, as DNA: TGTGCCAGCAGCTTGGTAGCGGTAAGCTCCTACGAGCAGTACTTC.

The V and J genes are TRBV7-9 and TRBJ1-1, with a tentative D call TRBD1 (5 bases). Germline V gives CDR1 SEHNR, CDR2 FQNEAQ (reference sequence). V lost 7 bases and J lost 4, with 19 bases in between. CDR3 length equals 15 residues. CDR3 amino acids: CASTFGGSYTTEAFF. CDR3 coding DNA: TGTGCCAGCACCTTCGGGGGGTCCTATACCACTGAAGCTTTCTTT. The full variable domain, completed using reference TRBV7-9 and TRBJ1-1, is DTGVSQNPRHKITKRGQNVTFRCDPISEHNRLYWYRQTLGQGPEFLTYFQNEAQLEKSRLLSDRFSAERPKGSFSTLEIQRTEQGDSAMYLCASTFGGSYTTEAFFGQGTRLTVV.

CDR3: CASVADEQYF. CDR3 bases: TGTGCCAGTGTTGCGGACGAGCAGTACTTC. The chain couples TRBV19 to TRBJ2-7; D gene ambiguous. The CDR3 is 10 amino acids. The germline gives CDR1 LNHDA, CDR2 SQIVND (reference sequence). V was shortened by 8 bases and J by 5 bases, with 7 bases between the two germline ends.

V is TRBV6-5 and J is TRBJ1-1; 9 bases map to TRBD1. With 0 bases clipped from V and 2 bases from J, the junction kept 4 bases outside the gene matches. CDR3 size: 16 residues. CDR1 MNHEY and CDR2 SVGAGI come from the germline V gene. As DNA, the CDR3 is TGTGCCAGCAGTTACTCGACAGGGGGTAGTAACACTGAAGCTTTCTTT. It is translated as CASSYSTGGSNTEAFF.

The chain uses TRBV7-2 and TRBJ1-2, with unresolved D. CDR1 and CDR2 from the germline V gene are SGHTA and FQGNSA. With 9 bases removed from V and 4 bases from J, the gap between germline ends came to 15 bases. The CDR3 runs to 13 residues. Here the CDR3 reads CASTRDPVYGYTF. The CDR3 nucleotides are TGTGCCAGTACCCGCGATCCCGTCTATGGCTACACCTTC.